These 10 T cell receptor beta chains share one sample of origin, sequenced in a study of Tregs in tolerant kidney transplant recipients. Here immunoSEQ multiplex PCR was the method, and the copy in TCRdb shows in-frame clones only, minus some. The sample has approximately 90,000 clones, over 85% seen once; the top ten hold about 1.5%. Mixed chimerism was transient after nonmyeloablative marrow transplants from related graft donors. The sequenced sample was CD4+ T cells from blood (PBMCs), obtained 12 months after the transplant. The source of these receptors is a human patient who received a combined kidney and bone marrow transplant. Some T cells may originate from the graft donor.

This chain connects TRBV7-2 to TRBJ2-7, with a tentative D call TRBD2 (6 bases). With 5 bases removed from V and 0 bases from J, the gap between germline ends came to 11 bases. The CDR3 runs 14 residues. Germline CDR1 and CDR2: SGHTA and FQGNSA. The CDR3 sequence: CASSPGGASYEQYF. As DNA, the CDR3 is TGTGCCAGCAGCCCCGGCGGGGCCTCCTACGAGCAGTACTTC.

The chain employs TRBV7-3 and TRBJ2-5; 9 bases match TRBD2. Trimming cost V 5 bases and J 8 bases; bases outside gene matches: 9. The CDR3 extends over 14 amino acids. Germline V CDR1 and CDR2: SGHTA, FQGTGA. CDR3 DNA: TGTGCCAGCAGCCCGCGCGGGGGGGCCAAAACCCAGTACTTC. It translates to CASSPRGGAKTQYF.

The genes are TRBV7-3 and TRBJ2-2, with a possible D match to TRBD1 (5 bases). Germline V gene sequence: CDR1 SGHTA, CDR2 FQGTGA. The V end lost 8 bases, the J end lost 5 bases, and 12 bases lay between the germline ends. This CDR3 has 13 amino acids. The DNA of the CDR3 is TGTGCCAGCGGCCTTAGGGGTACCGGGGAGCTGTTTTTT. Protein sequence: CASGLRGTGELFF.

Concerning this clone: Its ends do not fully match the called genes, so a read error is possible. This chain links TRBV19 with TRBJ1-6; D call uncertain. CDR3 size: 14 residues. CDR1 and CDR2 from the germline V gene are LNHDA and SQIVND (reference sequence). The CDR3 region has the DNA TGTGCCAGTAGTATGAAAACCTATAATTCCCCCCTCCACTTT. It is translated as CASSMKTYNSPLHF.

V is TRBV7-3 and J is TRBJ1-1; D is possibly TRBD1 (5 bases). CDR1 is SGHTA, CDR2 FQGTGA, per germline. The CDR3 consists of 16 residues. V lost 3 bases to trimming and J lost 5 bases, with 19 bases between them. DNA of the CDR3: TGTGCCAGCAGCTTGGCTAGGGGACTCGGGGAGACTGAAGCTTTCTTT. Encoded protein: CASSLARGLGETEAFF. Looking up the rest from reference TRBV7-3 and TRBJ1-1 gives the full variable domain: GAGVSQTPSNKVTEKGKYVELRCDPISGHTALYWYRQSLGQGPEFLIYFQGTGAADDSGLPNDRFFAVRPEGSVSTLKIQRTERGDSAVYLCASSLARGLGETEAFFGQGTRLTVV.

The chain has TRBV7-2 and TRBJ1-2; 8 bases line up with TRBD1. CDR1 and CDR2 from the germline V gene are SGHTA and FQGNSA. V trimming: 2 bases; J trimming: 1 base; junction bases outside the gene matches: 3. The CDR3 contains 15 residues. This chain's CDR3 is CASSLLGQGNYGYTF. CDR3 in DNA: TGTGCCAGCAGCTTATTAGGACAGGGTAACTATGGCTACACCTTC. Full variable domain (outside the CDR3, taken from reference TRBV7-2 and TRBJ1-2): GAGVSQSPSNKVTEKGKDVELRCDPISGHTALYWYRQSLGQGLEFLIYFQGNSAPDKSGLPSDRFSAERTGGSVSTLTIQRTQQEDSAVYLCASSLLGQGNYGYTFGSGTRLTVV.

The table lists this clone with a count of one. The rearrangement links TRBV28 to TRBJ2-1; 12 positions match TRBD2. The CDR3 has 16 residues. Germline assignment: CDR1 MDHEN and CDR2 SYDVKM. The J segment lost 4 bases and the V segment lost 6 bases, leaving 7 bases of the junction unmatched. The CDR3 loop reads CASRNPGTSGYNEQFF. CDR3 nucleotides: TGTGCCAGCAGAAACCCCGGGACTAGCGGGTACAATGAGCAGTTCTTC.

This rearrangement joins TRBV13 to TRBJ1-2; TRBD1 aligns across 11 bases. The V gene's germline CDR1 is PRHDT and CDR2 FYEKMQ (reference sequence). The CDR3 covers 17 residues. Trimming cost V 5 bases and J 5 bases; bases outside gene matches: 13. CDR3 sequence reads: CASSPSDRGRFGYGYTF. For the CDR3, the DNA is TGTGCCAGCAGCCCTTCGGACAGGGGGCGATTTGGGTATGGCTACACCTTC.

The chain carries TRBV19 and TRBJ1-5, with a weak D call TRBD1 (6 bases). This CDR3 is 12 amino acids long. Germline V gives CDR1 LNHDA, CDR2 SQIVND (reference sequence). V was shortened by 7 bases and J by 4 bases, with 8 bases between the two germline ends. CDR3 bases: TGTGCCAGTACCAGGGGAAATCAGCCCCAGCATTTT. It yields the protein CASTRGNQPQHF.

The V and J genes are TRBV7-2 and TRBJ2-2, with TRBD2 matching 7 bases. V was pared by 7 bases and J by 3 bases, with 5 bases of the junction left unmatched. The CDR3 loop spans 14 amino acids. CDR1 SGHTA and CDR2 FQGNSA come from the germline V gene. The CDR3 sequence is CASKTSEYTGELFF. CDR3 nucleotide sequence: TGTGCCAGCAAAACTAGCGAATACACCGGGGAGCTGTTTTTT.